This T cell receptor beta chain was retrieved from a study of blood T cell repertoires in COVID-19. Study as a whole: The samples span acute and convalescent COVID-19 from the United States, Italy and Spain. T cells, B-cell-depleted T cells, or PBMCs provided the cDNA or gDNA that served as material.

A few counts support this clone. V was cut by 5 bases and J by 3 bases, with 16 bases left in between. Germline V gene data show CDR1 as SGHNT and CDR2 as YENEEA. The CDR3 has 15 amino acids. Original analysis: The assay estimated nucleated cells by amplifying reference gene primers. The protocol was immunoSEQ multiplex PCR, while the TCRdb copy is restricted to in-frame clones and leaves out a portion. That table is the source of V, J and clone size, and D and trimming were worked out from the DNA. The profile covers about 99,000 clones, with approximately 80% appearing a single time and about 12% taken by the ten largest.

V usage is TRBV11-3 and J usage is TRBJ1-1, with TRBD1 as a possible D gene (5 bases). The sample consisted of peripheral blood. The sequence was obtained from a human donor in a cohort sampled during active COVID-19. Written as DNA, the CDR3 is TGTGCCAGCAGCCTTAATAAAGAAGGGGACACTGAAGCTTTCTTT. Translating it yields CASSLNKEGDTEAFF. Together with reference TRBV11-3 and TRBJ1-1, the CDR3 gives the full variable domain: EAGVVQSPRYKIIEKKQPVAFWCNPISGHNTLYWYLQNLGQGPELLIRYENEEAVDDSQLPKDRFSAERLKGVDSTLKIQPAELGDSAVYLCASSLNKEGDTEAFFGQGTRLTVV.